This is a list of T cell receptor beta chains from one sample in a study of TIL therapy for anti-PD-1-resistant metastatic lung cancer. TCRdb keeps only in-frame clones here, not all; method: immunoSEQ multiplex PCR. The sample lists about 50,000 clones; around 64% were seen once. The sequencing used tumor tissue, collected at baseline. These receptors came from a person aged 25 to 80 with non-small cell lung cancer. Both conserved end residues are part of each CDR3. Fields, in order: D gene, J gene, V gene, CDR3 length, clone size, CDR3 protein, CDR3 DNA. A D gene is named only where the DNA matches it firmly. Rows may omit the clone size; those that give it use once, few, many or a size class.

TRBD1,TRBJ1-5,TRBV5-8,15,NA,CASSFGTASNQPQHF,TGTGCCAGCAGCTTCGGGACAGCTAGCAATCAGCCCCAGCATTTT
NA,TRBJ2-6,TRBV11-3,14,NA,CASSQVPGANVLTF,TGTGCCAGCAGCCAAGTCCCTGGGGCCAACGTCCTGACTTTC
NA,TRBJ2-7,TRBV27,15,NA,CASSGEAGGAYEQYF,TGTGCCAGCTCCGGGGAGGCAGGGGGGGCCTACGAGCAGTACTTC
TRBD1,TRBJ1-2,TRBV30,15,NA,CAWRPGQASLYGYTF,TGTGCCTGGAGACCGGGACAGGCTTCACTCTATGGCTACACCTTC
NA,TRBJ2-7,TRBV15,13,NA,CATSSQDTYEQYF,TGTGCCACCAGCAGCCAGGACACCTACGAGCAGTACTTC
NA,TRBJ1-1,TRBV18,11,NA,CASSSIGEAFF,TGTGCCAGCTCTTCCATCGGGGAAGCTTTCTTT
TRBD2,TRBJ2-7,TRBV28,15,once,CASSFNGGRAYEQYF,TGTGCCAGCAGCTTCAACGGGGGGAGGGCCTACGAGCAGTACTTC
TRBD1,TRBJ1-3,TRBV10-3,15,NA,CAINRDRGSGNTIYF,TGTGCCATCAACCGGGACAGGGGTTCCGGAAACACCATATATTTT
TRBD2,TRBJ2-3,TRBV2,16,once,CASHGGTRGSTDTQYF,TGTGCCAGCCACGGAGGGACTAGGGGATCCACAGATACGCAGTATTTT
NA,TRBJ2-7,TRBV9,14,NA,CASSASLDPYEQYF,TGTGCCAGCAGTGCAAGCTTGGACCCCTACGAGCAGTACTTC
TRBD1,TRBJ1-2,TRBV30,14,NA,CASDEGATNYGYTF,TGTGCTTCGGACGAGGGGGCCACTAACTATGGCTACACCTTC
TRBD1,TRBJ1-5,TRBV29-1,15,NA,CSVRVEGAGNQPQHF,TGCAGCGTTAGGGTTGAGGGGGCTGGCAATCAGCCCCAGCATTTT
TRBD2,TRBJ2-1,TRBV5-6,15,NA,CASSPPGGGPNEQFF,TGTGCCAGCAGCCCCCCAGGCGGGGGGCCCAATGAGCAGTTCTTC
NA,TRBJ1-6,TRBV7-8,14,NA,CASSLGPRNSPLHF,TGTGCCAGCAGCTTAGGACCACGTAATTCACCCCTCCACTTT
NA,TRBJ2-5,TRBV11-2,14,NA,CASSLSDGRETQYF,TGTGCCAGCAGCTTATCGGATGGTCGGGAGACCCAGTACTTC
NA,TRBJ2-5,TRBV29-1,14,NA,CSGDQTGGGETQYF,TGCAGCGGAGACCAAACAGGGGGAGGGGAGACCCAGTACTTC
NA,TRBJ1-2,TRBV7-2,15,NA,CASSAPGRPAHGYTF,TGTGCCAGCAGCGCGCCGGGACGGCCAGCCCATGGCTACACCTTC
NA,TRBJ2-6,TRBV30,13,NA,CAWSRSGANVLTF,TGTGCCTGGAGCCGGTCTGGGGCCAACGTCCTGACTTTC
NA,TRBJ1-5,TRBV9,14,NA,CASSEAGTNQPQHF,TGTGCCAGCAGCGAGGCAGGCACGAATCAGCCCCAGCATTTT
TRBD1,TRBJ1-2,TRBV6-5,14,once,CAISPTGGVYGYTF,TGTGCCATCAGCCCAACAGGGGGTGTCTATGGCTACACCTTC